This TCR beta chain was obtained from a study of cytomegalovirus exposure and HLA in healthy donors (dated by TCRdb to the late 2010s). For the wider study: An earlier analysis of several hundred of the donors reported 250 to 350 Gb of sequence data and 117 million unique TCR beta sequences obtained from roughly 170 million T cells. To predict cytomegalovirus infection status, the study combined high-throughput TCR immunosequencing, statistical association of individual TCRs with disease status, and machine learning. HLA typing covered class I and class II loci at four-digit resolution. Roughly 5 DR-DQ haplotypes were treated as single units for association and clustering because of strong linkage in the cohort. An early release covering roughly 600 HLA-typed donors comprised 250 to 350 gigabases of sequencing data and about 90 million unique TCR sequences. A later analysis re-analyzed previously published TCR beta repertoires from approximately 700 donors and added high-resolution HLA genotyping to study TCR occurrence patterns. In addition to the first cohort of approximately 670 subjects, a separate validation cohort of under 150 different subjects was used. Using immunosequencing, the study profiled T cell repertoires from fewer than 850 subjects and related those repertoires to cytomegalovirus serostatus. An earlier analysis of 587 of the donors used high-throughput TCR beta sequencing to judge whether each TCR beta V gene segment behaved as functional or pseudogenic. Donor age, sex, ethnicity and CMV serostatus were compiled alongside the repertoire data. Every repertoire in the discovery cohort had been generated on one and the same sequencing platform. On average, roughly 240,000 unique TCR beta nucleotide sequences were sequenced per donor among about 400 genotyped donors of the cohort, with around 19% of those sequences being non-productive. In a later genetic analysis, genome-wide SNP genotypes for about 65% of the 666 donors were used, and that subset was treated as a discovery cohort. Of the approximately 370 genotyped donors, approximately 80% were placed in the genetic ancestry cluster associated with self-reported Caucasian donors. Typing coverage differed by locus: A, B, C, DRB1 and DQB1 were typed in about 629-640 donors, DQA1 in roughly 500, DPA1 in around 580, and DPB1 in 472. The aim of the study was to test whether cataloging public T cell receptors could identify signatures of past pathogen exposure. The later analysis used no new phenotypic data to find candidate immune exposures, relying instead on TCR beta sequences and their occurrence across donors. What the study reported, not specific to this receptor: The authors suggested that the approach could potentially be generalized to other disease states and immunological phenotypes. A later genetic analysis associated a missense DCLRE1C variant with V-gene and J-gene trimming of TCR beta chains, and an independent cohort replicated the association. The classifier was reported to diagnose cytomegalovirus status with high specificity and sensitivity in both the original cohort and the validation cohort. Because HLA typing was missing for some donors at each locus, association tests included only the typed subset. In a later analysis, TCR association rates were found to vary across HLA loci, with the most associated TCRs seen for DRB1 alleles and the fewest for HLA-C alleles. Some IMGT-functional V segments, including TRBV6-2 and TRBV6-3, could not be distinguished by the 87-base-pair reads and were therefore excluded. Because counts were too low, approximately 15 rarely observed V segments, including chromosome 9 orphons, were excluded from the earlier analysis of 587 of the donors. A few of the identified cytomegalovirus-associated TCR beta chains were confirmed in vitro to be specific for cytomegalovirus antigens. Compared with equally common non-associated chains, HLA-associated TCR beta chains in a later analysis were more clonally expanded and had lower generation probabilities. Strong co-occurrence of HLA alleles, especially DR and DQ, made assigning TCR associations to individual alleles difficult. In a later analysis, 16,951 TCR beta sequences were associated with specific HLA alleles at a false discovery rate of 0.05. According to a later genetic analysis, donors in an Asian-associated ancestry cluster had fewer N-insertions in productive TCRs than the approximately 630-donor mean. The sequencing pipeline was judged likely to have produced a cluster of highly shared sequence variants as a technical artifact. In a later analysis, several top co-occurrence clusters were reported to appear linked to parvovirus B19, influenza, CMV and Epstein-Barr virus. The cohort was sequenced for TCR beta chains only, and without alpha or paired-chain data the features that could be detected were limited. An earlier analysis of around 540 of the donors showed that most TCR beta V segments appeared in productive rearrangements either about 87% or about 30% of the time, which broadly matched IMGT annotations. The study gave a list of about 170 TCR beta chains associated with cytomegalovirus. A further reported finding was that TCR beta sequences accurately predicted the HLA-A and HLA-B alleles for most subjects in the first cohort. Most CMV-associated TCR beta chains appeared to be HLA-restricted in a later analysis, and the HLA associations seemed to be driven largely by CMV exposure. The presence/absence analyses assumed that sequencing depth was roughly uniform across donors, and that assumption may not be true. Across donors, most TCR sequences were observed very rarely, whereas some public TCRs were present in many individuals. Correlated functional status among segregating V segments might be attributable to linkage disequilibrium, but an unknown experimental factor could not be ruled out. The only immune exposure information available for the cohort was CMV serostatus.

The cohort consisted of 600 to 700 healthy bone marrow donors. Cohort members were all nominally healthy when sampled, although unrecorded immune exposures were likely present. The donor was CMV seronegative and was included in the group of several hundred seronegative cohort members. A peripheral blood sample was provided by each donor, and peripheral blood mononuclear cells were used for TCR beta sequencing. Genomic DNA extraction from the blood cell samples was performed with the Qiagen DNeasy Blood Extraction Kit. Library preparation used the immunoSEQ multiplex PCR assay. For the multiplex PCR, a mixture combining 60 forward primers for TCR Vbeta segments and 13 reverse primers for TCR Jbeta segments was used. A multiplex PCR assay on genomic DNA amplified the CDR3 region of rearranged TCR beta genes. On the Illumina HiSeq System, the amplified TCR beta libraries were sequenced as 87-base-pair reads. The authors processed their data as follows. A later analysis tallied around 82 million unique TCR beta chains across the 650 to 750 repertoires, and around 12 million of those chains were shared by two or more donors. A nearest-neighbor algorithm error-corrected the raw reads and collapsed the reads into unique sequences, merging closely related sequences to remove PCR and sequencing errors. Alignment of CDR3 sequences to IMGT reference sequences was used to assign V, D and J gene segments. Each retained sequence needed at least a six-nucleotide match to both a V gene segment and a J gene segment. Rearrangements were called productive when the CDR3 lacked stop codons and stayed in frame with V and J; all others were non-productive. Following IMGT convention, CDR3 was defined as the stretch from the second conserved V-encoded cysteine up to the conserved J-encoded phenylalanine. Sequences without an unambiguous match to a single V gene segment were excluded from the earlier analysis of approximately 600 of the donors. An earlier analysis of 500 to 700 of the donors classified V segments as functional when productive rearrangements were above 56.7% and as segregating when the standard deviation between donors was above 5%. To diagnose cytomegalovirus status from the catalog of TCR beta chain sequences, a statistical classification framework was built. In a later analysis, V and J genes were assigned by comparing TCR nucleotide sequences against IMGT/GENE-DB human TR gene sequences. The TCRdist pipeline was used in a later analysis to assign CDR3 sequences and most-parsimonious VDJ recombination scenarios. In a later analysis, every TCR beta chain was defined by the combination of its CDR3 amino acid sequence and its V-gene family, and reads without a unique V-gene family were dropped. A later analysis removed 500 to 600 highly shared, low-generation-probability nucleotide sequences to deal with suspected cross-contamination and a sequencing artifact. For each public chain, a later analysis derived a clonal expansion index from normalized ranks of inferred template counts within each repertoire. Generation probabilities in a later analysis came from a VDJ recombination model fitted to out-of-frame rearrangements, and those results were checked against IGoR. In a later analysis, TCR-TCR, TCR-HLA and TCR-CMV co-occurrence was scored with hypergeometric tests, and a repertoire-size bias correction was applied to TCR pairs. A later analysis estimated false discovery rates by permuting HLA or CMV assignments 20 times. A later analysis grouped co-occurring TCRs with DBSCAN, adding TCRdist sequence similarity when clustering within HLA-allele-positive subsets. Repertoires with fewer than 30,000 or more than 120,000 public chains, plus five repertoires with anomalous nucleotide sharing, were excluded from co-occurrence clustering. Here the immuneACCESS table is served through TCRdb, limited to in-frame sequences with V and J called. Missing clones are a known gap in these copies; in checked studies unresolved V genes cover under half, and the rest lacks a known reason. The D gene and trimming were derived from the DNA, and the V and J assignments and clone size from that table. This sample lists under 250,000 clones; approximately 78% were detected once. Around 4% of the sample goes to the ten largest clones.

CDR1 and CDR2, per the germline V gene, are MNHNS and SASEGT. V and J are trimmed by 5 bases and 4 bases, and the gene matches miss 3 bases of the junction. The CDR3 goes from the cysteine to the phenylalanine over 13 residues. Just the 39-base CDR3 DNA is kept, in frame starting at base 1. To note about this clone: No cognate antigen has been identified for it. The sample holds no much larger clone one base away, and base qualities are not on file.

This sequence originates from a male donor in good health and CMV-seronegative. The sample consisted of PBMCs. The rearranged segments are TRBV6-1 and TRBJ1-1, and 8 bases in between align with TRBD1. The CDR3 corresponds to CASSRTGTTEAFF. The DNA is TGTGCCAGCAGTCGGACAGGGACCACTGAAGCTTTCTTT.